The T cell receptor beta chain under discussion was sequenced for a study of T-cell reconstitution after alpha-beta-depleted transplantation in children. Study results and caveats: At one year after transplant, newly produced T cells mostly accounted for T-cell counts and diversity. By about two months after transplant, alpha-beta T cells reportedly arose from several hundred graft clones that had expanded. There were some patients whose high TCRbeta diversity at day 60 came from surviving recipient T cells and thymic progenitors.

This clonotype was counted ten times or more. Its antigen is not known. The TCRbeta library was prepared with unique molecular identifiers. TCRdb fed the PCR reads into MiXCR, producing one record per CDR3 protein. The sample lists some 550,000 distinct CDR3 sequences, more than 20% occurring once. Per the germline V gene, CDR1 is MNHEY and CDR2 is SMNVEV (reference sequence). Losses at the gene ends were 7 bases for V and 3 bases for J; bases not matched to a gene: 15. This CDR3 has 17 residues. The genes are TRBV27 and TRBJ1-5; 7 bases fit TRBD1. This material consisted of PBMCs, mostly from graft donor cells, taken 360 days after TCRalphabeta/CD19-depleted stem cell transplant. This receptor was obtained from a boy in the first two years of life who had a stem cell transplant for acute myeloid leukemia, so the T cells may come from the graft donor. The CDR3 DNA is TGTGCCAGCACCACGTCGGGGGACAGTCTCTTCAATCAGCCCCAGCATTTT. Translation: CASTTSGDSLFNQPQHF.